This T cell receptor beta chain is drawn from a study of control samples from healthy donors and cancer patients. Germline V CDR1 and CDR2: SEHNR, FQNEAQ (reference sequence). Trimming shortened V by 5 bases and J by 5 bases, and 18 bases separated the two germline ends. The CDR3 loop spans 15 amino acids. Only in-frame clones appear in the TCRdb table, and some are missing; sequencing was by immunoSEQ multiplex PCR. The data contain about 77,000 clones, about 92% of them seen just once; the ten biggest clones take up 5.5% to 6.5%. The chain couples TRBV7-9 to TRBJ1-1; a possible D gene is TRBD1 (5 bases). The sequenced sample was blood. The clonotype comes from a woman in her sixties in good health. The CDR3, as DNA: TGTGCCAGCAGCATCTATCGGGGGGTAGAAACTGAAGCTTTCTTT. Residues: CASSIYRGVETEAFF.